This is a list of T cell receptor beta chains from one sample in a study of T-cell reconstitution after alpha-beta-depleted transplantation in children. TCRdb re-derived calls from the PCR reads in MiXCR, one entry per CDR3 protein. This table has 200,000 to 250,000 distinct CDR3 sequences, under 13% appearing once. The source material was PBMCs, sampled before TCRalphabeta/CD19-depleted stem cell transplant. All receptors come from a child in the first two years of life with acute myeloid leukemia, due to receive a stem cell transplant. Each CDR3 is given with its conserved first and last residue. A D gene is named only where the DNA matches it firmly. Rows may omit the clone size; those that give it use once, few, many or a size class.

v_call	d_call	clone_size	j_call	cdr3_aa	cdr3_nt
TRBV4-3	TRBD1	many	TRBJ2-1	CASSHHRGQGEQFF	TGCGCCAGCAGCCATCACAGGGGCCAGGGTGAGCAGTTCTTC
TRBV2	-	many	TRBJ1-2	CASSSGVDGYTF	TGTGCCAGCAGTTCGGGAGTGGACGGCTACACCTTC
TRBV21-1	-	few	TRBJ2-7	CASSQTGGLSYEQYF	TGTGCCAGCAGCCAAACAGGGGGCCTCTCCTACGAGCAGTACTTC
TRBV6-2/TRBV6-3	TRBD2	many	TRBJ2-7	CASRVFVASGGYEQYF	TGTGCCAGCAGAGTGTTTGTGGCTAGCGGTGGCTACGAGCAGTACTTC
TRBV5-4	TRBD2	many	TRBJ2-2	CASSLVLAGANTGELFF	TGTGCCAGCAGCTTGGTACTAGCGGGGGCGAACACCGGGGAGCTGTTTTTT
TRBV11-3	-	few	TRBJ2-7	CASSDRQTYEQYF	TGTGCCAGCAGCGATAGACAGACCTACGAGCAGTACTTC
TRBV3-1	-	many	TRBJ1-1	CASTYRVGTEAFF	TGTGCCAGCACCTACAGGGTGGGCACTGAAGCTTTCTTT
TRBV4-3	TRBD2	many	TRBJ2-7	CASSQGPSSPGLLSYEQYF	TGCGCCAGCAGCCAAGGCCCATCCTCTCCGGGACTACTCTCCTACGAGCAGTACTTC
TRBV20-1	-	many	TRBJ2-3	CSARESGTDTQYF	TGCAGTGCTAGAGAGAGCGGCACAGATACGCAGTATTTT
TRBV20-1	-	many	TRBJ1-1	CSARDRKQGYTEAFF	TGCAGTGCTAGAGATCGGAAACAGGGTTACACTGAAGCTTTCTTT
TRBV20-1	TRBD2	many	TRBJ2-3	CSARDWLAGVRDTQYF	TGCAGTGCTAGAGATTGGCTAGCGGGAGTGAGGGATACGCAGTATTTT
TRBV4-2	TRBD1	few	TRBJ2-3	CASSRDRGDTDTQYF	TGTGCCAGCAGCCGGGACAGGGGGGACACAGATACGCAGTATTTT
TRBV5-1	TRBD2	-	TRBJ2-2	CASSLVGLADYTNTGELFF	TGCGCCAGCAGCTTGGTGGGACTAGCGGACTATACGAACACCGGGGAGCTGTTTTTT
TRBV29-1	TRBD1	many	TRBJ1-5	CSVDKGQGLHF	TGCAGCGTTGATAAGGGACAGGGATTGCATTTT
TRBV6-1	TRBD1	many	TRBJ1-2	CASGPGTVTYGYTF	TGTGCCAGCGGACCCGGGACAGTGACCTATGGCTACACCTTC
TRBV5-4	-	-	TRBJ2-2	CASSRGGVGTGELFF	TGTGCCAGCAGCCGAGGGGGTGTCGGCACCGGGGAGCTGTTTTTT
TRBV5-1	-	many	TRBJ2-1	CASSLAEVYDEQFF	TGCGCCAGCAGCTTGGCCGAGGTTTACGATGAGCAGTTCTTC
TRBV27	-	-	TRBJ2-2	CASSLRAGGSAYTGELFF	TGTGCCAGCAGTTTAAGGGCAGGCGGATCCGCCTACACCGGGGAGCTGTTTTTT
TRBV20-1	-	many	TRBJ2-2	CSARWDTGELFF	TGCAGTGCTAGATGGGACACCGGGGAGCTGTTTTTT
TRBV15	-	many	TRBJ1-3	CATSRDGLSGNTIYF	TGTGCCACCAGCAGAGATGGACTTTCGGGAAACACCATATATTTT
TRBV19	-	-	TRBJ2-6	CASTRYHSGANVLTF	TGTGCCAGTACCCGTTACCACTCTGGGGCCAACGTCCTGACTTTC
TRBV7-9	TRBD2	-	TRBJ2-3	CASSPGPSGNTDTQYF	TGTGCCAGCAGCCCAGGGCCTAGCGGGAACACAGATACGCAGTATTTT
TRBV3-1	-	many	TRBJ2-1	CASSLLRSGEQFF	TGTGCCAGCAGTCTCCTCCGAAGTGGTGAGCAGTTCTTC
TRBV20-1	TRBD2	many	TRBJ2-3	CSARAGGLTDTQYF	TGCAGTGCTAGAGCGGGAGGCCTCACAGATACGCAGTATTTT
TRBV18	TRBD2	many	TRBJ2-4	CASSPGGAPKNIQYF	TGTGCCAGCTCACCCGGGGGGGCACCCAAAAACATTCAGTACTTC
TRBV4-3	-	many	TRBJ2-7	CASSLWSRPYEQYF	TGCGCCAGCAGCCTTTGGAGCAGGCCCTACGAGCAGTACTTC
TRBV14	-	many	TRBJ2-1	CASSHLLASYNEQFF	TGTGCCAGCAGCCACCTACTAGCTTCCTACAATGAGCAGTTCTTC
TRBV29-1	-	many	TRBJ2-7	CSVLPIPPYEQYF	TGCAGCGTTTTACCCATACCTCCCTACGAGCAGTACTTC
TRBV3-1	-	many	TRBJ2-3	CASYLRTGSGDTQYF	TGTGCCAGCTACCTGAGGACGGGGAGTGGAGATACGCAGTATTTT
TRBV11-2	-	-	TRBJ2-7	CASSFSGVYEQYF	TGTGCCAGCAGCTTTTCAGGGGTCTACGAGCAGTACTTC
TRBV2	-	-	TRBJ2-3	CASSRSTAGALNTDTQYF	TGTGCCAGCAGCCGATCGACAGCAGGGGCCTTAAACACAGATACGCAGTATTTT
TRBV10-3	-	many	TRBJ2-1	CAISVLPSDLSYNEQFF	TGTGCCATCAGTGTGCTCCCTAGCGATCTTTCCTACAATGAGCAGTTCTTC
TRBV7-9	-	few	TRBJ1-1	CASSFGSASNTEAFF	TGTGCCAGCAGCTTTGGGTCGGCCTCGAACACTGAAGCTTTCTTT
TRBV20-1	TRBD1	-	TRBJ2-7	CNAGQGNEQYF	TGCAATGCAGGACAGGGGAACGAGCAGTACTTC